This T cell receptor (beta chain) was found in a study of T cell changes during pregnancy in multiple sclerosis. This table comes from immunoSEQ multiplex PCR, and its TCRdb copy is limited to in-frame clones, with some not included. The sample shows roughly 80,000 clones, approximately 90% of them seen only once. The CDR3 runs 15 residues. Per the germline V gene, CDR1 is SGHVS and CDR2 is FNYEAQ. J lost 6 bases, V lost 5 bases, and 12 bases had no gene match. This TCR was recovered from a female donor with multiple sclerosis, enrolled in a pregnancy study. The chain employs TRBV7-6 and TRBJ2-7, with 8 bases aligning to TRBD2. Sequenced here: peripheral blood, sampled before pregnancy. The CDR3 sequence is CASSPSRGGIGEQYF. CDR3 nucleotide sequence: TGTGCCAGCAGCCCTTCACGCGGGGGGATAGGCGAGCAGTACTTC.